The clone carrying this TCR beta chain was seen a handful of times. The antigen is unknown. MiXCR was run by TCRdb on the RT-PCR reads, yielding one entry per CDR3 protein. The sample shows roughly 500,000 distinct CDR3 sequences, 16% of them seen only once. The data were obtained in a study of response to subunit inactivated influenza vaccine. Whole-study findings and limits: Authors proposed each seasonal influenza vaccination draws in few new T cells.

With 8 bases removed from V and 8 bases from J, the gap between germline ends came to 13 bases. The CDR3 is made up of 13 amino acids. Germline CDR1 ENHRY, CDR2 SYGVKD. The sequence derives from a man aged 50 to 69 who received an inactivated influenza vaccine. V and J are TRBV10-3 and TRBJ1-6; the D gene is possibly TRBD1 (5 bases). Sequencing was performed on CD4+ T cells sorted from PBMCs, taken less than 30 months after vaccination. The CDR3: CAIRGAGDSPLHF. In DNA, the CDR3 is TGTGCCATCCGGGGCGCCGGGGATTCACCCCTCCACTTT.